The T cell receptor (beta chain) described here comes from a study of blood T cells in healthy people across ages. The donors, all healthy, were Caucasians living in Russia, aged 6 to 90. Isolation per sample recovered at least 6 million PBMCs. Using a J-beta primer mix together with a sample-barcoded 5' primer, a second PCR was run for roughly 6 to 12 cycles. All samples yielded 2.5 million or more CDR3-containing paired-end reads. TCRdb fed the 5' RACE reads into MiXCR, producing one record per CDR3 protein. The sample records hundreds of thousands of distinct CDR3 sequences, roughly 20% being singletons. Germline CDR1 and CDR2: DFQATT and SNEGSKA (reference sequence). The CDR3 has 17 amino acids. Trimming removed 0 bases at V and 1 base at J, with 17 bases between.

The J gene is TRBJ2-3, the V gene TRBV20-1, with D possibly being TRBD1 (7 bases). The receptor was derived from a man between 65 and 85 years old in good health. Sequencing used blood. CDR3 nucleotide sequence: TGCAGTGCTAGAGAACCGCCCAGGGGGGATGGCACAGATACGCAGTATTTT. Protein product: CSAREPPRGDGTDTQYF.